Following are 32 T cell receptor beta chains from one sample sequenced in a study of T cells in Graves' hyperthyroidism and ophthalmopathy (dated by TCRdb to between 2018 and 2021). The library relied on multiplex PCR. These reads were obtained on an Illumina HiSeq 2000. The TCR beta CDR3 regions were amplified from the RNA transcripts. A first-round RT-PCR of the TCR CDR3 used the HTBI primer set with the Qiagen OneStep RT-PCR kit. TCRdb's own reprocessing of the public reads used fastp at Q25 and MiXCR and kept productive beta chains. Every CDR3 protein is listed once, alongside the most common genes and DNA of its rows. This sample is represented by under 650,000 distinct CDR3 sequences; 15% to 20% of them were singletons. The leading ten clones occupy approximately 3.9% of the sample. The sequencing sample was made of blood. The receptor set was obtained from a woman aged 25 to 45 with Graves' hyperthyroidism.

At least ten counts were recorded for this clonotype. V is TRBV3-1 and J is TRBJ2-7; 11 bases line up with TRBD1. Germline V gene data show CDR1 as LGHDT and CDR2 as YNNKEL (reference sequence). This CDR3 has 15 residues. V shed 2 bases, J shed 6 bases, and the junction held 6 bases outside the gene matches. This CDR3 is CASSQLDRGHREQYF. CDR3 nucleotide sequence: TGTGCCAGCAGCCAATTGGACAGGGGGCATCGCGAGCAGTACTTC.

A word on this clonotype: A much larger clone sits a single nucleotide away, making a read error possible. V usage is TRBV6-2 or TRBV6-3 and J usage is TRBJ2-1, with D possibly TRBD2 on 5 matching bases. In germline, CDR1 is MNHEY, CDR2 SVGEGT. This CDR3 has 17 amino acids. CDR3 sequence (DNA): TGTGCCAGCAGTTACGATTACAACGGGAACTCCTACAATGGGCAGTTCTTC. The encoded protein is CASSYDYNGNSYNGQFF.

This clonotype came up a few times. This chain links TRBV28 with TRBJ2-7; 8 bases fit TRBD1. Trimming at V came to 7 bases and at J to 2 bases, leaving 7 bases not matched to a gene. CDR3 length equals 14 residues. Germline CDR1 and CDR2: MDHEN and SYDVKM. The CDR3 protein is CASTWGTGAYEQYF. The CDR3 DNA is TGTGCCAGCACATGGGGGACAGGAGCCTACGAGCAGTACTTC.

This clonotype was seen repeatedly, ten times or more. This chain uses TRBV18 with TRBJ1-1, with D possibly matching TRBD1 (6 bases). The germline gives CDR1 KGHSH, CDR2 LQKENI. Trimming took 0 bases from V and 3 from J, leaving 11 bases between them. This CDR3 contains 15 residues. CDR3: CASSPPRGRDTEAFF. The DNA for the CDR3 is TGTGCCAGCTCACCACCCAGGGGTCGGGACACTGAAGCTTTCTTT.

This clonotype was observed many times. The rearrangement uses TRBV20-1 and TRBJ2-2; D gene unclear. The germline gives CDR1 DFQATT, CDR2 SNEGSKA (reference sequence). This CDR3 contains 15 residues. With 0 bases removed from V and 7 bases from J, the gap between germline ends came to 15 bases. DNA for the CDR3: TGCAGTGCTAGAGATTCCCCGCGCCTAGACGGGGAGCTGTTTTTT. Amino acids: CSARDSPRLDGELFF.

There are many counts of this clonotype. The chain combines TRBV5-1 with TRBJ2-1; 7 bases are shared with TRBD1. V trimming: 0 bases; J trimming: 7 bases; junction bases outside the gene matches: 7. The V gene's germline CDR1 is SGHRS and CDR2 YFSETQ. The CDR3 extends over 15 amino acids. Here the CDR3 reads CASSLDSRDRNEQFF. The CDR3 DNA reads TGCGCCAGCAGCTTGGATAGCCGGGACAGAAATGAGCAGTTCTTC.

This clonotype was observed many times. This chain uses TRBV10-3 with TRBJ1-5; maybe TRBD1 (6 bases). The CDR3 contains 13 residues. In germline, CDR1 is ENHRY, CDR2 SYGVKD. The V end lost 7 bases, the J end lost 5 bases, and 12 bases lay between the germline ends. CDR3 amino acids: CAINTGFDQPQHF. CDR3 sequence (DNA): TGTGCCATCAACACAGGGTTCGATCAGCCCCAGCATTTT.

The table lists this clonotype with many counts. The chain couples TRBV20-1 to TRBJ2-3; the match to TRBD2 covers 11 bases. CDR1 and CDR2 from the germline V gene are DFQATT and SNEGSKA (reference sequence). The J segment lost 1 base and the V segment lost 5 bases, leaving 5 bases of the junction unmatched. The CDR3 runs 15 residues. The CDR3 here is CSAASTSGGTDTQYF. The CDR3 DNA is TGCAGTGCTGCTTCGACTAGCGGGGGCACAGATACGCAGTATTTT.

Here the CDR3 reads CSARGAGDTWEQFF. CDR3 coding DNA: TGCAGTGCTAGAGGAGCGGGAGATACGTGGGAGCAGTTCTTC. The chain joins TRBV20-1 to TRBJ2-1, with 8 bases fitting TRBD2. V lost 1 base to trimming and J lost 10 bases; unmatched junction nucleotides: 9. The CDR3 is 14 amino acids. Germline CDR1 reads DFQATT; CDR2 reads SNEGSKA (reference sequence).

The sample holds a few counts of this clonotype. The genes are TRBV7-9 and TRBJ2-2; no reliable D call. CDR1 and CDR2 (germline): SEHNR, FQNEAQ (reference sequence). V was shortened by 4 bases and J by 1 base, with 13 bases between the two germline ends. The CDR3 runs 16 residues. CDR3 DNA: TGTGCCAGCAGCTCCCTTCCGGTCCAGAACACCGGGGAGCTGTTTTTT. It encodes CASSSLPVQNTGELFF.

This clonotype was counted at least ten times. The chain has TRBV13 and TRBJ2-1, with D hard to call. This CDR3 spans 16 amino acids. CDR1 is PRHDT, CDR2 FYEKMQ, per germline (reference sequence). The V end lost 1 base, the J end lost 0 bases, and 10 bases lay between the germline ends. CDR3 in amino acids: CASSLVPKGSYNEQFF. In DNA form, the CDR3 reads TGTGCCAGCAGCTTAGTTCCCAAGGGCTCCTACAATGAGCAGTTCTTC. Full variable domain (remainder filled in from reference TRBV13 and TRBJ2-1): AAGVIQSPRHLIKEKRETATLKCYPIPRHDTVYWYQQGPGQDPQFLISFYEKMQSDKGSIPDRFSAQQFSDYHSELNMSSLELGDSALYFCASSLVPKGSYNEQFFGPGTRLTVL.

Many counts were recorded for this clonotype. The gene calls are TRBV29-1 and TRBJ2-7, with TRBD1 matching 9 bases. Germline V gene data show CDR1 as SQVTM and CDR2 as ANQGSEA. The V gene end was trimmed by 5 bases and the J gene end by 2 bases; junction bases not matched to a gene: 7. The CDR3 totals 14 residues. Here the CDR3 reads CSVPRDRAAYEQYF. CDR3 nucleotides: TGCAGCGTTCCTCGGGACAGGGCAGCCTACGAGCAGTACTTC.

The chain joins TRBV19 to TRBJ2-6, with unresolved D. Germline CDR1 LNHDA, CDR2 SQIVND (reference sequence). This CDR3 has 15 amino acids. Trimming removed 9 bases at V and 0 bases at J, with 12 bases between. The CDR3 sequence: CASAPISSGANVLTF. CDR3 bases: TGTGCCAGCGCGCCGATCAGCTCTGGGGCCAACGTCCTGACTTTC.

This clonotype was counted ten times or more. The chain joins TRBV3-2 to TRBJ2-5; the D call of TRBD2 is as the table states it, not checked on the DNA. TRBV3-2 is annotated as a pseudogene. The length of the CDR3 is 15 residues. CDR3 sequence: CASSQDRAQKETQYF. In DNA form, the CDR3 reads TGTGCCAGCAGCCAAGACCGGGCCCAGAAAGAGACCCAGTACTTC.

The chain has TRBV28 and TRBJ1-2, with D perhaps matching TRBD1 (5 bases). Per the germline V gene, CDR1 is MDHEN and CDR2 is SYDVKM. The CDR3 sequence is 16 residues long. Trimming took off 2 bases at V and 3 bases at J, with 16 bases between the two ends. The CDR3 nucleotides read TGTGCCAGCAGTTTAGCGGGCGGGTGGGGGGACTATGGCTACACCTTC. Protein sequence: CASSLAGGWGDYGYTF.

This clonotype occurred many times. The chain joins TRBV20-1 to TRBJ2-1; TRBD2 matches 9 bases. The CDR3 loop spans 16 amino acids. Germline CDR1 is DFQATT and CDR2 is SNEGSKA (reference sequence). Trimming removed 0 bases from V and 8 bases from J; junction bases left unmatched: 11. CDR3 region: CSARDLGGRAIDEQFF. In nucleotides, the CDR3 is TGCAGTGCTAGAGATCTGGGCGGGAGGGCCATCGATGAGCAGTTCTTC.

The sample holds many counts of this clonotype. This chain connects TRBV27 to TRBJ2-1, with D uncertain. CDR1 and CDR2 from the germline V gene are MNHEY and SMNVEV (reference sequence). V was shortened by 4 bases and J by 9 bases, with 10 bases between the two germline ends. The CDR3 has 12 amino acids. The CDR3 nucleotides are TGTGCCAGCAGTTCCCTTATCTCTGAGCAGTTCTTC. Its protein is CASSSLISEQFF.

J is TRBJ2-3 and V is TRBV18, with a possible D match to TRBD2 (5 bases). The CDR3 is made up of 15 amino acids. Trimming removed 2 bases at V and 7 bases at J, with 16 bases between. Germline V gene data show CDR1 as KGHSH and CDR2 as LQKENI. The CDR3 bases are TGTGCCAGCTCACCAGAGAGGAGACTCGGGAATACGCAGTATTTT. Its protein is CASSPERRLGNTQYF.

This clonotype was counted a few times. The chain uses TRBV30 and TRBJ2-7; the D is unclear. Between the trimmed V and J ends, which lost 5 bases and 1 base, there was a span of 9 bases. The CDR3 loop spans 12 amino acids. Per the germline V gene, CDR1 is GTSNPN and CDR2 is SVGIG (reference sequence). The CDR3 spells CAWGDLSYEQYF. CDR3 in DNA: TGTGCCTGGGGCGACCTATCCTACGAGCAGTACTTC.

This clonotype showed up many times. V usage is TRBV15 and J usage is TRBJ2-7; D uncertain. Per the germline V gene, CDR1 is LNHNV and CDR2 is YYDKDF (reference sequence). The ends were cut back, 1 base at V and 1 base at J, with 11 bases in the middle. This CDR3 contains 15 residues. CDR3 DNA: TGTGCCACCAGCAGAGCGGGCTGGCAATCCTACGAGCAGTACTTC. The encoded protein is CATSRAGWQSYEQYF.

The sample holds many counts of this clonotype. V gene TRBV6-2 or TRBV6-3 combines with J gene TRBJ1-1; D gene unclear. The germline V gene has CDR1 MNHEY and CDR2 SVGEGT. The length of the CDR3 is 13 residues. V was trimmed by 6 bases and J by 0 bases, leaving 8 bases between them. The CDR3 bases are TGTGCCAGCAGGGAGAGGGTGAACACTGAAGCTTTCTTT. This codes for CASRERVNTEAFF.

The chain recombines TRBV20-1 with TRBJ2-1; TRBD2 matches at 10 bases. V lost 0 bases and J lost 0; bases outside the gene matches: 5. The CDR3 sequence is 17 residues long. Looked up from germline, CDR1 is DFQATT and CDR2 is SNEGSKA (reference sequence). CDR3 sequence reads: CSAREASGSGSYNEQFF. DNA for the CDR3: TGCAGTGCTAGAGAGGCTAGCGGGAGTGGCTCCTACAATGAGCAGTTCTTC.

The rearrangement uses TRBV2 and TRBJ2-7; 7 nucleotides line up with TRBD2. CDR1 SNHLY and CDR2 FYNNEI come from the germline V gene. This CDR3 contains 12 residues. V shed 6 bases and J 5 bases; nucleotides not matched to a gene: 4. The CDR3 DNA reads as TGTGCCAGCAGGGGAGGGAGGAACGAGCAGTACTTC. This codes for CASRGGRNEQYF.

Ten or more counts support this clonotype. This sequence joins TRBV5-6 and TRBJ1-1, with D possibly TRBD1 on 6 matching bases. This CDR3 spans 13 amino acids. V was cut by 3 bases and J by 8 bases, with 14 bases left in between. CDR1 and CDR2 from the germline V gene are SGHDT and YYEEEE. As DNA, the CDR3 is TGTGCCAGCAGCTGGGGCGGGACACGAGAAGCTTTCTTT. This sequence encodes CASSWGGTREAFF.

The rearrangement uses TRBV7-9 and TRBJ1-5; 8 bases map to TRBD1. Germline V gene data show CDR1 as SEHNR and CDR2 as FQNEAQ (reference sequence). This CDR3 comprises 15 residues. Losses at the gene ends were 5 bases for V and 5 bases for J; bases not matched to a gene: 8. As DNA, the CDR3 is TGTGCCAGCAGCCAAGAAGACAGGGGAGATCAGCCCCAGCATTTT. This sequence encodes CASSQEDRGDQPQHF.

This clonotype has at least ten counts. The V call is TRBV28, the J call TRBJ2-7; D gene uncertain. Per the germline V gene, CDR1 is MDHEN and CDR2 is SYDVKM. This CDR3 spans 12 amino acids. The V and J ends lost 5 bases and 3 bases respectively, with 8 bases between them. The CDR3 here is CASSSPHYEQYF. In nucleotides, the CDR3 is TGTGCCAGCAGTAGCCCCCACTACGAGCAGTACTTC.

The chain has TRBV6-6 and TRBJ2-2, with D uncertain. The CDR3 totals 16 residues. Germline V gene sequence: CDR1 MNHNY, CDR2 SVGAGI (reference sequence). Trimming shortened V by 0 bases and J by 0 bases, and 8 bases separated the two germline ends. CDR3 amino acids: CASSYSWQTNTGELFF. DNA for the CDR3: TGTGCCAGCAGTTACTCGTGGCAGACGAACACCGGGGAGCTGTTTTTT.

The rearrangement joins TRBV19 to TRBJ1-5, with 10 positions matching TRBD1. The CDR3 has 16 residues. Unmatched junction bases numbered 10, after V lost 4 bases and J lost 7 bases. Germline lookup yields CDR1 LNHDA and CDR2 SQIVND (reference sequence). The CDR3: CASSREVTGGIQPQHF. DNA of the CDR3: TGTGCCAGTAGTAGGGAAGTGACAGGGGGCATCCAGCCCCAGCATTTT.

In its sample, this clonotype was seen a few times. J is TRBJ2-7 and V is TRBV28; 13 nucleotides align to TRBD2. The CDR3 totals 16 residues. The V gene end was trimmed by 4 bases and the J gene end by 3 bases; junction bases not matched to a gene: 6. The germline CDR1 and CDR2 sequences are MDHEN and SYDVKM. CDR3 sequence reads: CASSSPGTSGIYEQYF. CDR3 nucleotide sequence: TGTGCCAGCAGTTCCCCCGGGACTAGCGGGATCTACGAGCAGTACTTC.

This chain connects TRBV24-1 to TRBJ2-1, with D perhaps TRBD2 (5 bases). The CDR3 is 15 amino acids. V gave up 5 bases and J gave up 0 bases, with 10 bases separating them. Germline V CDR1 and CDR2: KGHDR, SFDVKD. CDR3 in DNA: TGTGCCACCAGTGGGTCTAGCCTCTCCTACAATGAGCAGTTCTTC. It encodes CATSGSSLSYNEQFF.

The sample holds many counts of this clonotype. This chain connects TRBV6-2 or TRBV6-3 to TRBJ2-3; possible D gene TRBD2, 5 bases. The germline V gene encodes CDR1 MNHEY and CDR2 SVGEGT. The CDR3 is 12 amino acids. V lost 2 bases to trimming and J lost 5 bases, with 5 bases between them. CDR3 sequence: CASSYEGDTQYF. The CDR3 region has the DNA TGTGCCAGCAGTTACGAGGGAGATACGCAGTATTTT.

This clonotype was observed many times. The chain employs TRBV3-1 and TRBJ1-6, with 8 bases fitting TRBD1. There are 15 residues in the CDR3. V trimming: 4 bases; J trimming: 7 bases; junction bases outside the gene matches: 6. CDR1 is LGHDT and CDR2 is YNNKEL in the germline V gene (reference sequence). The CDR3 reads CASSLRTGLNSPLHF. The CDR3 DNA reads as TGTGCCAGCAGCCTTCGGACAGGGTTGAATTCACCCCTCCACTTT.